These T cell receptor beta chains were read from a single sample in a study of blood T cell repertoires in COVID-19. Sequencing was performed with immunoSEQ multiplex PCR; in TCRdb, only in-frame clones are kept and a portion is missing. The sample lists around 300,000 clones, 88% occurring once. The sample consisted of PBMCs or T cells enriched from blood (not recorded which). The receptors come from a woman between 45 and 60 years old who had recovered from COVID-19. Each CDR3 is given with its conserved first and last residue. D genes are given only for firm matches. A row's size may be missing; if present it is once, few, many or a size class.

.,TRBV4-3,TRBJ1-4,TRBD1,CASSPAQGQREKLFF,TGCGCCAGCAGCCCTGCACAGGGGCAACGGGAAAAACTGTTTTTT
.,TRBV7-9,TRBJ1-2,.,CASSLDVGGNYGYTF,TGTGCCAGCAGCTTAGACGTCGGGGGTAACTATGGCTACACCTTC
.,TRBV19,TRBJ2-1,TRBD2,CASSLRGSGSTYNEQFF,TGTGCCAGTAGTTTGCGTGGTAGCGGGAGTACATACAATGAGCAGTTCTTC
.,TRBV12-3/TRBV12-4,TRBJ2-1,.,CASSLLRDIEQFF,TGTGCCAGCAGTTTATTAAGGGACATTGAGCAGTTCTTC
once,TRBV27,TRBJ2-5,TRBD2,CASSPPGTSGRSGETQYF,TGTGCCAGCAGTCCGCCCGGGACTAGCGGGAGGAGCGGAGAGACCCAGTACTTC
.,TRBV28,TRBJ2-3,.,CASSSARRGTDTQYF,TGTGCCAGCAGTTCCGCCCGCAGGGGCACAGATACGCAGTATTTT
.,TRBV20-1,TRBJ1-2,.,CSAPTAYGYTF,TGCAGTGCCCCGACAGCCTATGGCTACACCTTC
.,TRBV29-1,TRBJ1-1,TRBD1,CSVVTGAQSTEAFF,TGCAGCGTTGTGACAGGGGCTCAGAGCACTGAAGCTTTCTTT
.,TRBV7-2,TRBJ2-1,TRBD2,CASSLKAGGHFEQFF,TGTGCCAGCAGCTTAAAAGCGGGAGGGCACTTTGAGCAGTTCTTC
.,TRBV7-6,TRBJ2-2,TRBD1,CASSTGDTGELFF,TGTGCCAGCAGCACAGGGGACACCGGGGAGCTGTTTTTT
.,TRBV6-5,TRBJ1-5,.,CASSYNQYSNQPQHF,TGTGCCAGCAGTTACAATCAGTATAGCAATCAGCCCCAGCATTTT
once,TRBV4-1,TRBJ2-1,TRBD2,CASSPDSGRGVYNEQFF,TGCGCCAGCAGCCCAGATAGCGGGAGGGGTGTCTACAATGAGCAGTTCTTC
.,TRBV12-3/TRBV12-4,TRBJ1-4,.,CASSATRLQKLFF,TGTGCCAGCAGTGCAACCCGGTTACAGAAACTGTTTTTT
.,TRBV6-2/TRBV6-3,TRBJ2-1,TRBD2,CASSYFIAGAGEQFF,TGTGCCAGCAGTTACTTTATAGCGGGAGCGGGTGAGCAGTTCTTC
.,TRBV4-3,TRBJ1-1,TRBD1,CASSQGTKGRGKGNTEAFF,TGCGCCAGCAGCCAAGGGACGAAGGGCAGGGGGAAGGGGAACACTGAAGCTTTCTTT
.,TRBV7-8,TRBJ2-1,TRBD2,CASSLGTSGSLEQFF,TGTGCCAGCAGCTTGGGGACTAGCGGGAGTCTTGAGCAGTTCTTC
.,TRBV11-2,TRBJ2-3,TRBD2,CASSLEFAGGTDTQYF,TGTGCCAGCAGCTTAGAGTTTGCGGGAGGCACAGATACGCAGTATTTT
.,TRBV21-1,TRBJ2-1,.,CASSNQPGIGLAETSYPQFF,TGTGCCAGCAGCAACCAACCCGGGATCGGACTAGCGGAAACTTCCTACCCCCAGTTCTTC
.,TRBV2,TRBJ1-6,.,CASKGGGGASSSYNSPLHF,TGTGCCAGCAAGGGAGGCGGGGGAGCGTCCAGCTCCTATAATTCACCCCTCCACTTT
.,TRBV5-1,TRBJ2-1,.,CASSFESSYNEQFF,TGCGCCAGCAGTTTTGAGAGCTCCTACAATGAGCAGTTCTTC
.,TRBV28,TRBJ1-1,.,CASSVRLNTEAFF,TGTGCCAGCAGTGTGAGGCTGAACACTGAAGCTTTCTTT
few,TRBV28,TRBJ1-5,TRBD1,CASSSTGGAQPQHF,TGTGCCAGCAGTTCGACAGGGGGCGCTCAGCCCCAGCATTTT
.,TRBV5-6,TRBJ2-1,.,CASSLLPGKVNEQFF,TGTGCCAGCAGCTTGTTGCCGGGTAAGGTCAATGAGCAGTTCTTC
.,TRBV6-2/TRBV6-3,TRBJ1-4,TRBD1,CASSHPEGQEKLFF,TGTGCCAGCAGTCACCCAGAGGGACAGGAAAAACTGTTTTTT
.,TRBV12-5,TRBJ2-7,.,CASGLTGSHLSYEQYF,TGTGCTAGTGGTCTCACAGGATCACACCTCTCCTACGAGCAGTACTTC
.,TRBV20-1,TRBJ2-4,.,CSASRRGSQYF,TGCAGTGCTTCTAGGAGGGGCAGCCAATACTTC
once,TRBV10-3,TRBJ2-3,TRBD2,CAISDPGLAGGARADTQYF,TGTGCCATCAGTGACCCGGGACTAGCGGGAGGCGCCAGGGCAGATACGCAGTATTTT
.,TRBV18,TRBJ1-3,.,CASSPLERSSGNTIYF,TGTGCCAGCTCACCATTGGAGCGGAGCTCTGGAAACACCATATATTTT
few,TRBV5-1,TRBJ2-2,TRBD2,CASSLGSSGYSGELFF,TGCGCCAGCAGCTTGGGTTCTAGCGGGTATTCCGGGGAGCTGTTTTTT
.,TRBV7-8,TRBJ2-4,.,CASSLGLAKNIQYF,TGTGCCAGCAGCTTGGGACTAGCCAAAAACATTCAGTACTTC
.,TRBV28,TRBJ1-6,TRBD1,CASSLGTVNSPLHF,TGTGCCAGCAGTTTAGGGACAGTGAATTCACCCCTCCACTTT
.,TRBV27,TRBJ2-5,.,CASSLRFGRYQETQYF,TGTGCCAGCAGTTTAAGGTTCGGCAGGTACCAAGAGACCCAGTACTTC
.,TRBV6-2/TRBV6-3,TRBJ1-5,TRBD1,CASSKDRVGGNQPQHF,TGTGCCAGCAGCAAAGACAGGGTTGGCGGCAATCAGCCCCAGCATTTT
.,TRBV5-5,TRBJ1-2,.,CASSLRPMSGGSSLYGYTF,TGTGCCAGCAGCCTACGTCCCATGTCGGGGGGAAGTAGTCTCTATGGCTACACCTTC
.,TRBV18,TRBJ1-2,TRBD1,CASSPGTGAAGVYGYTF,TGTGCCAGCTCACCCGGGACAGGGGCCGCTGGGGTCTATGGCTACACCTTC
.,TRBV5-1,TRBJ2-7,.,CASSLDRGGYEQYF,TGCGCCAGCAGCTTGGACAGGGGGGGCTACGAGCAGTACTTC
.,TRBV7-2,TRBJ1-2,TRBD1,CASSTGQGRGYTF,TGTGCCAGCAGCACTGGACAGGGCCGGGGCTACACCTTC
.,TRBV7-8,TRBJ1-1,TRBD1,CASSLAGQGVNTEAFF,TGTGCCAGCAGCTTAGCCGGACAGGGAGTAAACACTGAAGCTTTCTTT
.,TRBV4-1,TRBJ1-1,TRBD1,CASSNVDRGNTEAFF,TGCGCCAGCAGCAACGTAGACAGGGGGAACACTGAAGCTTTCTTT
.,TRBV4-1,TRBJ1-1,.,CASSHLLSGATEAFF,TGCGCCAGCAGCCACCTACTCAGCGGGGCCACTGAAGCTTTCTTT
.,TRBV5-3,TRBJ2-1,.,CARSLVGGVEQFF,TGTGCCAGAAGCTTGGTTGGAGGGGTTGAGCAGTTCTTC
.,TRBV7-8,TRBJ2-2,.,CASSLTSAPGSCFF,.
.,TRBV28,TRBJ1-2,.,CASSLSGARSYGYTF,TGTGCCAGCAGTTTATCAGGGGCCCGTTCCTATGGCTACACCTTC
.,TRBV7-9,TRBJ1-1,.,CASSLTPAGQMTAFF,TGTGCCAGCAGCTTAACCCCTGCAGGGCAAATGACAGCTTTCTTT
.,TRBV27,TRBJ2-7,TRBD1,CASSKGQSYEQYF,TGTGCCAGCTCCAAGGGACAGTCCTACGAGCAGTACTTC
.,TRBV6-2/TRBV6-3,TRBJ1-1,TRBD1,CASSRTGGWNTEAFF,TGTGCCAGCAGTCGGACAGGGGGCTGGAACACTGAAGCTTTCTTT
.,TRBV14,TRBJ2-7,TRBD2,CASSQELAAYYEQYF,TGTGCCAGCAGCCAAGAACTAGCGGCGTACTACGAGCAGTACTTC
.,TRBV7-2,TRBJ1-1,TRBD1,CASSFRGPNTEAFF,TGTGCCAGCAGCTTCAGGGGGCCGAACACTGAAGCTTTCTTT
.,TRBV24-1,TRBJ2-2,TRBD1,CATTGQGATGELFF,TGTGCCACCACTGGACAGGGGGCAACCGGGGAGCTGTTTTTT
.,TRBV6-6,TRBJ2-3,.,CASRTIKRLSTDTQYF,TGTGCCAGCAGGACGATTAAGCGGTTAAGCACAGATACGCAGTATTTT
.,TRBV28,TRBJ1-6,.,CASSLGQLYNSPLHF,TGTGCCAGCAGTTTAGGGCAACTCTATAATTCACCCCTCCACTTT
once,TRBV6-5,TRBJ2-1,TRBD1,CASTPGQGRNEQFF,TGTGCCAGCACTCCGGGACAGGGGAGGAATGAGCAGTTCTTC
.,TRBV6-2/TRBV6-3,TRBJ1-5,.,CASSGQFNQPQHF,TGTGCCAGCAGCGGACAGTTCAATCAGCCCCAGCATTTT
.,TRBV7-2,TRBJ1-5,TRBD1,CASSTDRGQPQHF,TGTGCCAGCAGCACAGACAGGGGTCAGCCCCAGCATTTT
.,TRBV29-1,TRBJ1-5,.,CSVGWTSYQPQHF,TGCAGCGTTGGTTGGACATCGTATCAGCCCCAGCATTTT
.,TRBV10-3,TRBJ2-7,TRBD1,CAISDGGTGYSYEQYF,TGTGCCATCAGTGATGGCGGGACAGGGTACTCCTACGAGCAGTACTTC
.,TRBV27,TRBJ2-3,TRBD2,CASKGLASTDTQYF,TGTGCCAGTAAGGGACTAGCGTCCACAGATACGCAGTATTTT
.,TRBV14,TRBJ2-3,.,CASSQVQGTSTDTQYF,TGTGCCAGCAGCCAAGTCCAGGGGACGAGCACAGATACGCAGTATTTT
.,TRBV15,TRBJ1-6,TRBD1,CATRTGENSPLHF,TGTGCCACCAGGACAGGGGAAAATTCACCCCTCCACTTT
.,TRBV30,TRBJ1-1,.,CAWSVALHTEAFF,TGTGCCTGGAGTGTAGCGTTGCACACTGAAGCTTTCTTT